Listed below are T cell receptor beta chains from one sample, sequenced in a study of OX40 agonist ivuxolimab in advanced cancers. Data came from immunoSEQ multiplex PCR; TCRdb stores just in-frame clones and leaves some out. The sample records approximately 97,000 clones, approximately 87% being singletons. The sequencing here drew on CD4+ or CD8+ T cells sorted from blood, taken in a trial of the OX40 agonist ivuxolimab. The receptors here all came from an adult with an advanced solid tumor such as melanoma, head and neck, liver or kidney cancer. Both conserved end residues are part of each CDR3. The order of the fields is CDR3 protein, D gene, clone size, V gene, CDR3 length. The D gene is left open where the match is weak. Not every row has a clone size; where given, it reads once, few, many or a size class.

CASSSQWTFQETQYF,.,.,TRBV5-1,15
CASSIQQGWANEKLFF,.,.,TRBV19,16
CSVDYWTSNNEQFF,TRBD2,few,TRBV29-1,14
CAWSPYGTGYSNQPQHF,TRBD1,.,TRBV30,17
CASSSSGLAGESYEQYF,TRBD2,.,TRBV7-8,17
CASRDYREYYEQYF,.,.,TRBV6-5,14
CASSPTGTGGYTF,.,.,TRBV11-3,13
CASRGTGCGNQPQHF,TRBD1,.,TRBV23-1,15
CARSCLRVAVHTDTQYF,.,.,TRBV5-3,17
CASSLWGSEETQYF,.,.,TRBV27,14
CASSPKSKNTEAFF,.,.,TRBV18,14
CASRQTSGEQFF,.,.,TRBV6-4,12
CASSYTGTGQETQYF,TRBD1,.,TRBV5-1,15
CASKVQGAVTGELFF,TRBD1,.,TRBV19,15
CASSGTGYGTEAFF,TRBD1,once,TRBV2,14
CASSQDLANTYEQYF,.,.,TRBV4-2,15
CASSSRTTYEQYF,.,many,TRBV11-3,13
CASSIRTGGQFEQFF,TRBD2,.,TRBV19,15
CASSQSLVEYYEQYF,.,.,TRBV23-1,15
CAWSSSRYSNQPQHF,.,.,TRBV30,15
CASSARSYTEAFF,.,.,TRBV19,13
CASSLEQGGNYGYTF,TRBD1,.,TRBV7-6,15
CASSPEGNSNQPQHF,.,.,TRBV6-5,15
CASRPITDTQYF,.,once,TRBV7-9,12
CASGPDMNTEAFF,.,.,TRBV12-5,13
CASSLEISSYNEQFF,.,.,TRBV11-2,15
CASSGGLGDTTYEQYF,.,.,TRBV6-1,16